This TCR beta chain was recovered during a study of T cells in Graves' hyperthyroidism and ophthalmopathy (dated by TCRdb to between 2018 and 2021). Some background on the complete study: Peripheral blood was sampled at the time of initial diagnosis, prior to any treatment. After blood sampling, hyperthyroidism patients were treated with methimazole at a starting dose of 30 mg daily, and ophthalmopathy patients were treated with high-dose intravenous methylprednisolone. The 100 discovery patients were divided at random into training and test sets in a 7:3 ratio. According to the paper, TCR Vbeta CDR3 sequencing was carried out on 135 peripheral blood samples, which came from some 41 ophthalmopathy, approximately 72 hyperthyroidism and approximately 17 progressor patients. Prospective prediction of ophthalmopathy was tested in an independent validation cohort of approximately 18 hyperthyroidism patients and some 17 patients who later progressed to ophthalmopathy. TCR V-J signatures able to tell the groups apart were searched for in a discovery cohort of 95 or so patients, of whom about 40 had Graves' ophthalmopathy and about 60 had stable Graves' hyperthyroidism. Thyroid tissue and blood T-cell repertoires from several Graves' hyperthyroidism patients were also compared in the study. Summary of the overall study and its limitations: In validation, progression to ophthalmopathy was predicted by the model with about 70% sensitivity and 72% to 80% specificity, a median of approximately 6.5 months before onset. Sample size was not statistically predetermined, and investigators were not blinded to group allocation. Most expanded thyroid clonotypes (frequency above 0.001) were also detected in blood, a finding suggesting that blood repertoires may reflect thyroid immune responses. A model built on a 13 V-J signature distinguished ophthalmopathy from stable hyperthyroidism, reaching approximately 89% sensitivity and 81.08% specificity in cross-validation and 80%/75% in testing.

Amplification of TCR beta CDR3 regions was carried out from RNA transcripts. For the first round of RT-PCR on the TCR CDR3, the HTBI primer set was used together with the Qiagen OneStep RT-PCR kit. Libraries were constructed in a second round of multiplex PCR, after which size selection and purification were carried out. Sequencing of the libraries was done on an Illumina HiSeq2000 using paired-end 100 bp reads. Under the source paper's analysis protocol: SOAPnuke was used to process the raw data, throwing out any read that contained adapters or uncalled bases, had a mean Phred below 15, or lacked an exact constant-primer or identifier match. COPE v1.2.5 was used to merge the high-quality paired reads, and each unique nucleotide sequence was defined as a clonotype. MiTCR v1.1 was used to align the clonotypes against IMGT TRBV, TRBD and TRBJ reference segments. The analysis included only V-J combinations with a frequency above 0.0001, which together covered 99% to 99.2% of the repertoires. A TCS score was defined as the ratio of F50 (clonal expansion) to E x V (chaos), with BLOSUM62-based TCRdist applied between CDR3 peptides within each V-J. Welch's t-statistics and random forest reduced 450 to 600 V-J features to about 13, which were used in a naive Bayes classifier (R e1071). TCRdb trimmed the raw reads at Q25, called clones with MiXCR and kept productive beta chains. One record per CDR3 amino acid sequence lists the most common genes and DNA. These V and J calls rely on TCRdb rather than the paper's analysis. A total of 400,000 to 600,000 distinct CDR3 sequences appear in this sample, more than 20% of them only once. The ten largest clones take up around 27% of the sample.

Stable Graves' hyperthyroidism was defined as the absence of progression to ophthalmopathy over 18 months of follow-up. Hyperthyroidism patients were newly diagnosed, had a disease duration of under 2 months, and were aged 18 to 65 years. Exclusion was applied to patients with uncontrolled infections, other autoimmune diseases, pregnancy or lactation. Diagnoses were established on the basis of clinical symptoms, serum thyroxine and TRAb, thyroid ultrasound, and orbital computed tomography. Ficoll-Paque density gradient centrifugation was used to isolate PBMCs from 8.5 to 10 ml of fresh peripheral blood. Total RNA was extracted using Trizol reagent, and RNA quality was assessed on an Agilent 2100 Bioanalyzer. The CDR3 has 13 amino acids, counting the end cysteine and phenylalanine. Just the 39-base CDR3 DNA is kept, in frame starting at base 1. The germline V gene specifies SQVTM as CDR1 and ANQGSEA as CDR2.

Only a few counts were recorded for this clonotype. The clone's antigen remains unknown. A junction boundary mismatches the germline segment, possibly from a read error. The chain is encoded by TRBV29-1 joined to TRBJ2-2; the D gene is possibly TRBD1 or TRBD2, each agreeing over 5 bases. Sample: blood. The sequence was collected from a man younger than 35 with Graves' hyperthyroidism. The bases read TGCATCGTTGAAGCATGGGGGACCGGGGAGCTGTTTTTT. This yields the protein CIVEAWGTGELFF.